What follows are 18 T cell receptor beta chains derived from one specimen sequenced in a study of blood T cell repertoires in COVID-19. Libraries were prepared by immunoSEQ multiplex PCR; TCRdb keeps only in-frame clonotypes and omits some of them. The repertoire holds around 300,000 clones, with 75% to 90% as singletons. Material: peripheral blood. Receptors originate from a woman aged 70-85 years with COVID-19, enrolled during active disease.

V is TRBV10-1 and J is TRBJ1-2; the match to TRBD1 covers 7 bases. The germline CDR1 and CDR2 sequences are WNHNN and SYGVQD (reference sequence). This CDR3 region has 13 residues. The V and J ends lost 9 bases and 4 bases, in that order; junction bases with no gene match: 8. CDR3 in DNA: TGCGCCAGTTTAGAGGGACAGTCCTATGGCTACACCTTC. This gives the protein CASLEGQSYGYTF.

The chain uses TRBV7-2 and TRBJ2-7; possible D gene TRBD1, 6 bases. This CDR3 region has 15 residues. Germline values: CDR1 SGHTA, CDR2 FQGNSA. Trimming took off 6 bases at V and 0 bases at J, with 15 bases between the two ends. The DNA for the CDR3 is TGTGCCAGCAGTTCAAAAGGGGGTCCCTCCTACGAGCAGTACTTC. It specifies CASSSKGGPSYEQYF.

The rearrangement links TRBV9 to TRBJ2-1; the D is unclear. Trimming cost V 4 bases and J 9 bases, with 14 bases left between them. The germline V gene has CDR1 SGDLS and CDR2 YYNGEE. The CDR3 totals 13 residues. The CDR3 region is CASSPGSLGEQFF. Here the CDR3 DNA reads TGTGCCAGCAGCCCGGGTTCCCTCGGTGAGCAGTTCTTC.

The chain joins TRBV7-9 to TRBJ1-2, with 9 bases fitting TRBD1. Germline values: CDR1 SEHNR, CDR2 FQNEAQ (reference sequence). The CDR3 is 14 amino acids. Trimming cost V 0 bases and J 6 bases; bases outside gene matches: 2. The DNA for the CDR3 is TGTGCCAGCAGCTTAGCGTGGACAGGGGATGGCTACACCTTC. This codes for CASSLAWTGDGYTF.

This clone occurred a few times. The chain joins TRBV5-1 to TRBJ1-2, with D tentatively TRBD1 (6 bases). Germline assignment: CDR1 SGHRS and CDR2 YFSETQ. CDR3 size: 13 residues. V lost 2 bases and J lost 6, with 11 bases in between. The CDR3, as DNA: TGCGCCAGCAGCTTTATAGGGGGTGATGGCTACACCTTC. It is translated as CASSFIGGDGYTF.

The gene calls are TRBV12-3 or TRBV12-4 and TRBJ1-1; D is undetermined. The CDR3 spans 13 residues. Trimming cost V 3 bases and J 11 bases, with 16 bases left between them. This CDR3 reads CASSFMADTSAFF. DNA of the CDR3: TGTGCCAGCAGTTTCATGGCCGACACCTCGGCTTTCTTT.

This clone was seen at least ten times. CDR3 amino acids: CASGTGRNQPQHF. The CDR3 nucleotides are TGTGCCAGCGGGACAGGGAGGAATCAGCCCCAGCATTTT. V and J are TRBV12-3 or TRBV12-4 and TRBJ1-5; 9 nucleotides agree with TRBD1. The trim removed 8 bases at V and 4 bases at J, leaving 3 bases unmatched. This CDR3 spans 13 amino acids.

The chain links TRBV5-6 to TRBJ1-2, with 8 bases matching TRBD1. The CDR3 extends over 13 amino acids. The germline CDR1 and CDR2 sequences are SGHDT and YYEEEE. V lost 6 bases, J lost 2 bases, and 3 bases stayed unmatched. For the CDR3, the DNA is TGTGCCAGCACCCGACAGGGGAACTATGGCTACACCTTC. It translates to CASTRQGNYGYTF.

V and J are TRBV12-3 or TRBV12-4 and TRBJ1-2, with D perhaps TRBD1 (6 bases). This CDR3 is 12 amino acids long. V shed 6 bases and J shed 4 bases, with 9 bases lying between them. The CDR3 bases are TGTGCCAGCAGCTCACAGGGCTATGGCTACACCTTC. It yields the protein CASSSQGYGYTF.

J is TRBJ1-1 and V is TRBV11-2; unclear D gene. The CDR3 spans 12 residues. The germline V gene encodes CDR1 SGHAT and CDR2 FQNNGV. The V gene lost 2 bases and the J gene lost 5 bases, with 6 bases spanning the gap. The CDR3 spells CASSLRGTEAFF. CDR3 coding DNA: TGTGCCAGCAGCTTACGAGGTACTGAAGCTTTCTTT.

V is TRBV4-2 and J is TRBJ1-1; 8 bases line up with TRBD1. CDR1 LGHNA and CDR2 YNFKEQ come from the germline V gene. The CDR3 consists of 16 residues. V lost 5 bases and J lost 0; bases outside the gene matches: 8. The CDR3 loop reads CASSYPQGALNTEAFF. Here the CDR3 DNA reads TGTGCCAGCAGCTACCCTCAGGGGGCCTTGAACACTGAAGCTTTCTTT.

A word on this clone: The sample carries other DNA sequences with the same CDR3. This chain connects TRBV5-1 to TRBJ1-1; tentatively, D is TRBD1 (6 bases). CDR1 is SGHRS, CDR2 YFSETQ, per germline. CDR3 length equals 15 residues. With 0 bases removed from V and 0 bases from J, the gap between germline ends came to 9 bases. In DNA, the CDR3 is TGCGCCAGCAGCTTGGGTACAGGGTTGAACACTGAAGCTTTCTTT. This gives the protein CASSLGTGLNTEAFF.

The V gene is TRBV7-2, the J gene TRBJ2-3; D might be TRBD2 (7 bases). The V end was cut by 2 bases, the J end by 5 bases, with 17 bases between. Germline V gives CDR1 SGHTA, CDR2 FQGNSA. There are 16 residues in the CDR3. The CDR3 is CASSLLPRGGVDTQYF. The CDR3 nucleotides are TGTGCCAGCAGCTTATTGCCAAGGGGGGGAGTAGATACGCAGTATTTT.

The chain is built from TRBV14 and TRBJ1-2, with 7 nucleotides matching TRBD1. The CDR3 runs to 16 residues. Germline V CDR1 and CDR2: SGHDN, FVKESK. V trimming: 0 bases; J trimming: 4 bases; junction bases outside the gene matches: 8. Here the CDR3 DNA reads TGTGCCAGCAGCCAAGAAATGACAGGGATCGGCTATGGCTACACCTTC. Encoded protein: CASSQEMTGIGYGYTF.

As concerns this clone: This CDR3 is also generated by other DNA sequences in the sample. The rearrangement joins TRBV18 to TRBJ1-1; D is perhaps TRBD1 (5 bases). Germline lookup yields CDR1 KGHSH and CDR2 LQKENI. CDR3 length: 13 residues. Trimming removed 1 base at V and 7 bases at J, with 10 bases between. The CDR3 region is CASSPQGLGEAFF. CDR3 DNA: TGTGCCAGCTCACCACAGGGGCTCGGTGAAGCTTTCTTT.

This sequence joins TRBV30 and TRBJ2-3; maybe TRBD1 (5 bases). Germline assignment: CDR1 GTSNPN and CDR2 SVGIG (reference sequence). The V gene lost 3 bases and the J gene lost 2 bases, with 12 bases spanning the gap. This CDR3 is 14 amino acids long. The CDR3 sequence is CAWRDQGSTDTQYF. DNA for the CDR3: TGTGCCTGGAGGGACCAGGGCTCCACAGATACGCAGTATTTT.

CDR3 nucleotides: TGTGCCAGCAGCTTAGACGCACAGGGAGGGGCCAACGTCCTGACTTTC. This gives the protein CASSLDAQGGANVLTF. The V gene is TRBV7-9, the J gene TRBJ2-6; tentatively, D is TRBD1 (6 bases). Germline CDR1 and CDR2: SEHNR and FQNEAQ (reference sequence). V shed 1 base and J shed 4 bases, with 11 bases lying between them. The CDR3 totals 16 residues.

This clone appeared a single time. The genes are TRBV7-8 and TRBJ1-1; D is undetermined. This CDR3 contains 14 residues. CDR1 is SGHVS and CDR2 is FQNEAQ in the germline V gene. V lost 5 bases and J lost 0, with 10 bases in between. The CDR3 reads CASSITRVNTEAFF. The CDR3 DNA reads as TGTGCCAGCAGCATTACACGGGTGAACACTGAAGCTTTCTTT.